The present TCR beta chain was sequenced within a study of PD-L1 blockade in urothelial cancer. Looking at the study overall: Analyses were performed on blood at 3 weeks after treatment start (the second dose) and at 6 weeks.

Time point: pretreatment peripheral blood. Data came from immunoSEQ multiplex PCR; TCRdb stores just in-frame clones and leaves some out. The sample holds 40,000 to 60,000 clones, around 79% seen once. Study-wide findings and caveats: By 3 weeks, tumor-associated blood clones had expanded more in durable-benefit patients.

This CDR3 comprises 13 residues. The V end was cut by 0 bases, the J end by 4 bases, with 7 bases between. CDR1 MNHNS and CDR2 SASEGT come from the germline V gene. Points on this clone: Its specificity is unknown.

The gene calls are TRBV6-1 and TRBJ2-7; D is possibly TRBD1 (5 bases). This receptor was obtained from a man between 65 and 79 years old with urothelial cancer. The sample here was PBMCs, taken around atezolizumab (anti-PD-L1) treatment. The CDR3 reads CASSEAGVYEQYF. CDR3 sequence (DNA): TGTGCCAGCAGTGAAGCAGGGGTTTACGAGCAGTACTTC.